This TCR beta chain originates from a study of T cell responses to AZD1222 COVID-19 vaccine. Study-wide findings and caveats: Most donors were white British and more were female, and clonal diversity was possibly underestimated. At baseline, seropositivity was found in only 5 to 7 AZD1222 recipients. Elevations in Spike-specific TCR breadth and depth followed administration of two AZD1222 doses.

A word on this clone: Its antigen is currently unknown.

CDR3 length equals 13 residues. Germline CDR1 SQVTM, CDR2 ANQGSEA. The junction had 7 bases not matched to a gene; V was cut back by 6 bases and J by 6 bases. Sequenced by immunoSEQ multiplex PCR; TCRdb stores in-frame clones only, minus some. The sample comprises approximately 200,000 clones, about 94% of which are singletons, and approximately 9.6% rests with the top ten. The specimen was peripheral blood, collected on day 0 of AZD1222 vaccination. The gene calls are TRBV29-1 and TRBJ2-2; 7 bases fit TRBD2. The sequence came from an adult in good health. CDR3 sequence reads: CSVEGGPSGELFF. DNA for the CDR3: TGCAGCGTGGAGGGAGGGCCATCCGGGGAGCTGTTTTTT.